This T cell receptor beta chain was identified in a study of low-dose radiotherapy and immunotherapy resistance in tumors. Sample time point: before trial treatment. Donors were dosed with nivolumab and ipilimumab; they also received aspirin, low-dose cyclophosphamide and low-dose radiotherapy. This clonotype was seen ten or more times. Alpha- and beta-chain coverage of first-strand cDNA came from TRAV- and TRBV-specific primers. The authors ran around 20 PCR cycles to amplify TCRs with a constant-region primer and V-primer adapter. Isolated mRNA was amplified by in vitro transcription. From the reads, TCRdb called clonotypes with MiXCR, one entry per CDR3 protein. The data hold 75,000 to 95,000 distinct CDR3 sequences, with under 20% observed a single time. With 3 bases removed from V and 4 bases from J, the gap between germline ends came to 11 bases. CDR1 is DFQATT, CDR2 SNEGSKA, per germline (reference sequence). The CDR3 covers 13 residues.

The rearrangement links TRBV20-1 to TRBJ2-3; D call uncertain. Here the sequenced sample was PBMCs, taken before treatment. This sequence originates from a male donor with prostate cancer. As DNA, the CDR3 is TGCAGTGCTAGTGTACACAAGGCAGATACGCAGTATTTT. It codes for CSASVHKADTQYF.